These T cell receptor beta chains were read from a single sample in a study of Graves' ophthalmopathy and Graves' hyperthyroidism. TCRdb fed the multiplex PCR reads into MiXCR, producing one record per CDR3 protein. The table includes roughly 400,000 distinct CDR3 sequences, 15% to 19% detected once. Sequenced sample: peripheral blood. The receptors derive from a woman between 18 and 29 years old with stable Graves' hyperthyroidism. The CDR3 runs from the conserved cysteine through the conserved F or W. Each record gives: clone size, J gene, D gene, V gene, CDR3 DNA, CDR3 protein. The D gene is left open where the match is weak. Size is stated for part of the rows, as once, few or many counts, or as a class when the clone is expanded.

>NA|TRBJ1-2|NA|TRBV12-3/TRBV12-4
TGTGCCAGCAGTTTAACAGGGAGGTATGGCTACACCTTC
CASSLTGRYGYTF
>many|TRBJ2-7|NA|TRBV11-2
TGTGCCAGCAGCCCGGGACTCTGGAGCTCCTACGAGCAGTACTTC
CASSPGLWSSYEQYF
>many|TRBJ2-5|NA|TRBV24-1
TGTGCCACCAGTGATTTGTTTCCGGGGTCGCAAGAGACCCAGTACTTC
CATSDLFPGSQETQYF
>NA|TRBJ1-6|TRBD1|TRBV5-4
TGTGCCAGCAGCTTGCTAACAGGGGGGAATTCACCCTTCCACTTT
CASSLLTGGNSPFHF
>few|TRBJ1-1|NA|TRBV12-3/TRBV12-4
TGTGCCAGCAGTTCGAAGAGACCCGAGGGCACTGAAGCTTTCTTT
CASSSKRPEGTEAFF
>few|TRBJ1-2|NA|TRBV5-1
TGCGCCAGCAGCTTGGGGGGGGCGCTTCATGGCTACACCTTC
CASSLGGALHGYTF
>many|TRBJ1-1|NA|TRBV12-3/TRBV12-4
TGTGCCAGCAGTTTAGGGGTGGGGGCAGGTAGCACTGAAGCTTTCTTT
CASSLGVGAGSTEAFF
>NA|TRBJ1-3|NA|TRBV12-3/TRBV12-4
TGTGCCAGCAGCCAAATATCATCTGGAAACACCATATATTTT
CASSQISSGNTIYF
>many|TRBJ1-1|NA|TRBV19
TGTGCCAGTAGTATATGGTCTGGGACTGAAGCTTTCTTT
CASSIWSGTEAFF
>NA|TRBJ2-4|TRBD2|TRBV7-9
TGTGCCAGCAGCCCCGGGGGGTTGAACATTCAGTACTTC
CASSPGGLNIQYF
>many|TRBJ2-5|NA|TRBV29-1
TGCAGCGCCGGGGAGGCCCAAGAGACCCAGTACTTC
CSAGEAQETQYF
>NA|TRBJ1-2|NA|TRBV5-1
TGCGCCAGCAGCTTGAGGGGGACACCCGCCGATAACTATGGCTACACCTTC
CASSLRGTPADNYGYTF
>many|TRBJ1-2|NA|TRBV3-1
TGTGCCAGCAGCCAACGAGGACGGCAGATCTATGGCTACACCTTC
CASSQRGRQIYGYTF
>many|TRBJ1-2|NA|TRBV29-1
TGCAGCGTTGTCCGGCCCCTCTCTTTTGGCTACACCTTC
CSVVRPLSFGYTF
>NA|TRBJ1-1|TRBD1|TRBV6-5
TGTGCCAGCAGTTCGAAGGACAGGGTCTCTGAAGCTTTCTTT
CASSSKDRVSEAFF
>many|TRBJ1-1|NA|TRBV9
TGTGCCAGCAGCCTGAACAGGGTGGGTACTGAAGCTTTCTTT
CASSLNRVGTEAFF
>many|TRBJ1-5|NA|TRBV12-3/TRBV12-4
TGTGCCAGCAGTTTGGGGGGGAGGGGCAATCAGCCCCAGCATTTT
CASSLGGRGNQPQHF
>NA|TRBJ1-3|NA|TRBV9
TGTGCCAGCAGCTCCTCCGGGCCCTCTGGGAGAAACACCATATATTTT
CASSSSGPSGRNTIYF
>many|TRBJ1-5|TRBD1|TRBV7-8
TGTGCCAGCAGCTGGACAGGGGACAATCAGCCCCAGCATTTT
CASSWTGDNQPQHF
>NA|TRBJ2-7|NA|TRBV3-1
TGTGCCAGCAGCCAAGATCTGAGAGGCGAGCAGTACTTC
CASSQDLRGEQYF
>NA|TRBJ1-5|NA|TRBV28
TGTGCCAGCAGCCAGGGACGGAACGCCGATAGCAATCAGCCCCAGCATTTT
CASSQGRNADSNQPQHF
>many|TRBJ2-2|TRBD1|TRBV28
TGTGCCAGCAGCCCACTTATTATCCGGACAGGGCGAACCGGGGAGCTGTTTTTT
CASSPLIIRTGRTGELFF
>many|TRBJ2-2|NA|TRBV6-1
TGTGCCAGCAGTCAGCAGGGGTTCACCGGGGAGCTGTTTTTT
CASSQQGFTGELFF
>many|TRBJ2-7|NA|TRBV6-5
TGTGCCAGCAGTTACGCCGGGACATTATACGAGCAGTACTTC
CASSYAGTLYEQYF
>many|TRBJ2-7|NA|TRBV7-2
TGTGCCAGCAGCTTAGCCAGGGGTACCTACGAGCAGTACTTC
CASSLARGTYEQYF
>many|TRBJ2-7|NA|TRBV6-5
TGTGCCAGCAGTTACGTCCGGAGCTCCTACGAGCAGTACTTC
CASSYVRSSYEQYF
>many|TRBJ2-2|NA|TRBV6-1
TGTGCCAGTAATTCGCGGGCCTTAGCAGGCGGGGAGCTGTTTTTT
CASNSRALAGGELFF
>many|TRBJ1-1|NA|TRBV11-2
TGTGCCAGCAGCGTGGGCCATGTGACTGAAGCTTTCTTT
CASSVGHVTEAFF
>few|TRBJ1-2|TRBD1|TRBV24-1
TGTGCCACCAGTGATTTCGACAGGGGTGGCTATGGCTACACCTTC
CATSDFDRGGYGYTF
>many|TRBJ1-5|NA|TRBV12-3/TRBV12-4
TGTGCCAGCAGTTTAGGGGACTTCAATCAGCCCCAGCATTTT
CASSLGDFNQPQHF
>few|TRBJ1-1|NA|TRBV14
TGTGCCAGCAGGTCCGGGGGGAGAAGGATCACTGAAGCTTTCTTT
CASRSGGRRITEAFF
>many|TRBJ1-2|NA|TRBV6-1
TGTGCCAGCAGTGCCCGGGGGTTCCCGAAGTACTATGGCTACACCTTC
CASSARGFPKYYGYTF
>many|TRBJ1-2|TRBD1|TRBV20-1
TGCAGTGCTAGAGATTTATTCAGAACAGGGGACTATGGCTACACCTTC
CSARDLFRTGDYGYTF
>many|TRBJ1-2|TRBD1|TRBV7-2
TGTGCCAGCAGCCCATGGACAGGGGGGGACTATGGCTACACCTTC
CASSPWTGGDYGYTF
>many|TRBJ1-3|TRBD1|TRBV4-2
TGTGCCAGCAGCTCCGGGACAGCTGGAAACACCATATATTTT
CASSSGTAGNTIYF
>many|TRBJ2-5|NA|TRBV2
TGTGCCAGCAGTGCGACCAGGGCTCAAGAGACCCAGTACTTC
CASSATRAQETQYF
>many|TRBJ1-2|NA|TRBV12-3/TRBV12-4
TGTGCCAGCAGTTTAGCGCAGGAGACTAACTATGGCTACACCTTC
CASSLAQETNYGYTF
>many|TRBJ1-2|TRBD1|TRBV12-3/TRBV12-4
TGTGCCAGCAGGTGGACAGGGTTTTATGGCTACACCTTC
CASRWTGFYGYTF
>many|TRBJ2-7|NA|TRBV3-1
TGTGCCAGCAGTCAGGGCGTCTACGAGCAGTACTTC
CASSQGVYEQYF
>NA|TRBJ1-2|NA|TRBV13
TGTGCCAGCAGCTTAGCGGGTAGGGGCCATGGCTACACCTTC
CASSLAGRGHGYTF
>NA|TRBJ1-3|NA|TRBV7-6
TGTGCCGGGGGGACTGGAAACACCATATATTTT
CAGGTGNTIYF
>NA|TRBJ2-3|NA|TRBV18
TGTGCCAGCTCACCGGCCCGTAACACAGATACGCAGTATTTT
CASSPARNTDTQYF
>NA|TRBJ1-6|TRBD1|TRBV12-3/TRBV12-4
TGTGCCAGCAGTCGTCAGGGGGCATTTAATTCACCCCTCCACTTT
CASSRQGAFNSPLHF
>few|TRBJ2-7|TRBD1|TRBV3-1
TGTGCCAGCAGCCAATCCGGGACAGGGGGCAACGAGCAGTACTTC
CASSQSGTGGNEQYF
>NA|TRBJ2-5|TRBD1|TRBV6-1
TGTGCCAGCAGCCGGCGGGACAGGGGTAAAGAGACCCAGTACTTC
CASSRRDRGKETQYF
>few|TRBJ2-7|TRBD2|TRBV27
TGTGCCAGCAGTTCCGCGGGAGGTTTCTACGAGCAGTACTTC
CASSSAGGFYEQYF
>NA|TRBJ2-2|NA|TRBV28
TGTGCCAGCACCTTTGCGCGCACCGGGGAGCTGTTTTTT
CASTFARTGELFF
>many|TRBJ2-7|NA|TRBV2
TGTGCCAGCAGCCTCGAAAGGGGACCGGACTACGAGCAGTACTTC
CASSLERGPDYEQYF
>many|TRBJ1-6|NA|TRBV20-1
TGCAGTGCTGGCTCGAGCTCCTATAATTCACCCCTCCACTTT
CSAGSSSYNSPLHF
>few|TRBJ2-4|TRBD2|TRBV2
TGTGCCAGCGCACGGGGAGCTAGCGGAGGCCGAAACATTCAGTACTTC
CASARGASGGRNIQYF
>many|TRBJ1-1|TRBD1|TRBV4-1
TGCGCCAGCAGCCACCAGACAGGGGAGAACACTGAAGCTTTCTTT
CASSHQTGENTEAFF
>NA|TRBJ2-7|NA|TRBV3-1
TGTGCCAGCAGTGGAGGACAGTTTGTCTCCTACGAGCAGTACTTC
CASSGGQFVSYEQYF
>many|TRBJ1-2|NA|TRBV6-5
TGTGCCAGCGAGGGCCTACGCAATGGCTACACCTTC
CASEGLRNGYTF
>few|TRBJ1-1|NA|TRBV20-1
TGCAGTGCTAGCACCGGGACGGGGAACACTGAAGCTTTCTTT
CSASTGTGNTEAFF